A single TCR beta chain is shown here with its context. What it binds is not known. At one boundary the junction diverges from the germline segment, which might be a read error. This sample was taken from a study of cytomegalovirus exposure and HLA in healthy donors. Across the whole study: Earlier findings included about 120 million unique TCR beta sequences obtained from 150 million to 200 million T cells. Study-level points and caveats: Common viral pathogens were later found to be apparently linked to several of the most significant clusters. A later analysis associated about 18,000 TCR beta sequences with HLA alleles at a 0.05 false discovery rate.

CDR3 length equals 12 residues. This PCR relied on a set of 60 Vbeta primers and 13 Jbeta primers. Using immunoSEQ multiplex PCR, the repertoire was profiled, and TCRdb retains in-frame clones only, with some absent. The sample comprises some 50,000 clones, less than 75% of which are singletons, and roughly 22% rests with the top ten. The sequenced sample was PBMCs. The clonotype comes from a woman aged 45-60 years in good health and CMV-seropositive. The genes are TRBV5-3 and TRBJ2-4; 9 bases are a match to TRBD1. TRBV5-3 has ORF status, its function being uncertain. Here the CDR3 DNA reads TGTGCCAGAAGCAGCGCAAACGACAGGGGGGACTTC. Its protein is CARSSANDRGDF.